The source of this T cell receptor (beta chain) is a study of blood T cell repertoires in COVID-19. Study background: The analysed material was cDNA or gDNA that came from T cells, B-cell-depleted T cells, or PBMCs.

No more than 2 weeks before study entry, exposed participants had met a case of COVID-19. Under the authors' procedure: Counts of nucleated cells, estimated from reference gene primer amplification, were obtained. The table came from immunoSEQ multiplex PCR; TCRdb's copy has only in-frame clones and leaves some out. D and trimming were read from the DNA, whereas the V and J calls and clone size are those reported in that table. The table records fewer than 250,000 clones, approximately 89% of them present only once. This CDR3 has 13 amino acids. Germline assignment: CDR1 MNHNY and CDR2 SVGAGI (reference sequence). Trimming cost V 10 bases and J 5 bases, with 16 bases left between them.

The J gene is TRBJ2-3, the V gene TRBV6-6; D is perhaps TRBD2 (5 bases). This sequence originates from a woman in her twenties or thirties who had been exposed to COVID-19. Sequenced material: PBMCs or T cells enriched from blood (not recorded which). CDR3 nucleotide sequence: TGTGCCACCAATTCCCATCGGGAAGATACGCAGTATTTT. Protein sequence: CATNSHREDTQYF.